A single sample gave rise to the 18 T cell receptor beta chains below, sequenced in a study of T cell changes during pregnancy in multiple sclerosis (dated by TCRdb to about 2019). The library was produced with the immunoSEQ multiplex PCR assay. TCRdb took over this immuneACCESS table, retaining in-frame rearrangements with V and J assigned. Such tables are incomplete; in checked studies, under half of the missing clones stem from an unresolved V gene, and the remainder is unexplained. The sample has 75,000 to 85,000 clones on record, about 92% of them singletons. Approximately 2.5% of the sample is in the top ten clones. The material was peripheral blood, obtained in the second trimester of pregnancy. These receptors were taken from a female donor with multiple sclerosis, enrolled in a pregnancy study.

V is TRBV6-6 and J is TRBJ1-1, with 7 bases aligning to TRBD1. The CDR3 is 12 amino acids. Germline V lookup: CDR1 MNHNY, CDR2 SVGAGI (reference sequence). J gave up 1 base and V 11 bases, and 4 bases lay outside the gene matches. CDR3 nucleotide sequence: TGTGCCGTCGGGACAGCGAACACTGAAGCTTTCTTT. This sequence encodes CAVGTANTEAFF.

This clone was seen a single time. V and J are TRBV10-3 and TRBJ2-1, with D tentatively TRBD1 (6 bases). Per the germline V gene, CDR1 is ENHRY and CDR2 is SYGVKD. The CDR3 is 13 amino acids. Trimming removed 6 bases at V and 8 bases at J, with 14 bases between. The CDR3 is CAIRPDGGDEQFF. Written as DNA, the CDR3 is TGTGCCATCAGGCCGGATGGGGGCGATGAGCAGTTCTTC.

This chain connects TRBV10-3 to TRBJ1-2, with D uncertain. Looked up from germline, CDR1 is ENHRY and CDR2 is SYGVKD. The ends were cut back, 10 bases at V and 2 bases at J, with 14 bases in the middle. The CDR3 length is 13 residues. The CDR3 DNA sequence: TGTGCCACCGTCGGCACAGACAACTATGGCTACACCTTC. Protein: CATVGTDNYGYTF.

The chain combines TRBV9 with TRBJ1-6; D unresolved. V gave up 0 bases and J gave up 0 bases, with 10 bases separating them. Germline V gene lookup returns CDR1 SGDLS and CDR2 YYNGEE. The CDR3 has 17 amino acids. The CDR3 loop is CASSVGTPSSYNSPLHF. In DNA form, the CDR3 reads TGTGCCAGCAGCGTAGGGACTCCGAGCTCCTATAATTCACCCCTCCACTTT.

This clone came up a few times. The chain joins TRBV7-8 to TRBJ2-7, with D possibly being TRBD2 (6 bases). The V gene's germline CDR1 is SGHVS and CDR2 FQNEAQ. V gave up 4 bases and J gave up 0 bases, with 13 bases separating them. The CDR3 totals 15 residues. The DNA of the CDR3 is TGTGCCAGCAGCTGGGGACTGTTAAGCTCCTACGAGCAGTACTTC. Translated: CASSWGLLSSYEQYF.

The chain recombines TRBV28 with TRBJ1-3, with 9 bases lining up with TRBD1. The CDR3 spans 16 residues. CDR1 is MDHEN, CDR2 SYDVKM, per germline. V lost 2 bases to trimming and J lost 3 bases; unmatched junction nucleotides: 5. CDR3 bases: TGTGCCAGCAGTTTAGGGACAGGGAGCTTTGGAAACACCATATATTTT. Translated, it gives CASSLGTGSFGNTIYF. Variable domain in full (rest from reference TRBV28 and TRBJ1-3): DVKVTQSSRYLVKRTGEKVFLECVQDMDHENMFWYRQDPGLGLRLIYFSYDVKMKEKGDIPEGYSVSREKKERFSLILESASTNQTSMYLCASSLGTGSFGNTIYFGEGSWLTVV.

The CDR3 sequence is CASSLSQRMNTEAFF. CDR3 nucleotides: TGTGCCAGCAGCTTGTCTCAGCGGATGAACACTGAAGCTTTCTTT. The chain combines TRBV5-8 with TRBJ1-1; D call uncertain. The germline V and J ends were trimmed by 1 base and 0 bases, with 10 bases remaining between them. The CDR3 spans 15 residues. The germline gives CDR1 SGHTS, CDR2 YDEGEE.

The CDR3 sequence is CASSQDLESGELFF. For the CDR3, the DNA is TGTGCCAGCAGCCAAGATTTGGAGTCCGGGGAGCTGTTTTTT. The chain employs TRBV4-2 and TRBJ2-2; D not resolved. Trimming stripped 0 bases from V and 6 bases from J, with 8 bases between. The CDR3 runs to 14 residues. Germline CDR1 and CDR2: LGHNA and YNFKEQ.

V gene TRBV5-8 combines with J gene TRBJ2-6, with no clear D. Trimming pared 0 bases from V and 0 bases from J, leaving 10 bases between. The CDR3 contains 17 residues. Germline V lookup: CDR1 SGHTS, CDR2 YDEGEE. In DNA form, the CDR3 reads TGTGCCAGCAGCTTGGCCAGTCACGTCTCTGGGGCCAACGTCCTGACTTTC. Protein: CASSLASHVSGANVLTF. Supplemented by reference TRBV5-8 and TRBJ2-6, the full variable domain reads EAGVTQSPTHLIKTRGQQATLRCSPISGHTSVYWYQQALGLGLQFLLWYDEGEERNRGNFPPRFSGRQFPNYSSELNVNALELEDSALYLCASSLASHVSGANVLTFGAGSRLTVL.

The chain recombines TRBV5-4 with TRBJ1-6, with 8 bases lining up with TRBD1. Germline V gene data show CDR1 as SGHNT and CDR2 as YYREEE (reference sequence). J gave up 10 bases and V 0 bases, and 12 bases lay outside the gene matches. CDR3 length equals 17 residues. In nucleotides, the CDR3 is TGTGCCAGCAGCTTGGACGACCCAGGACAGGGCGGATCACCCCTCCACTTT. Its protein is CASSLDDPGQGGSPLHF.

The V gene is TRBV15, the J gene TRBJ1-3; D perhaps matches TRBD1 (5 bases). The germline V gene has CDR1 LNHNV and CDR2 YYDKDF (reference sequence). The length of the CDR3 is 14 residues. The V end lost 4 bases, the J end lost 4 bases, and 11 bases lay between the germline ends. CDR3 DNA: TGTGCCACCAGCATCTCGGGGGACGGAAACACCATATATTTT. Translated: CATSISGDGNTIYF.

The gene calls are TRBV25-1 and TRBJ1-2; unclear D gene. Trimming removed 4 bases from V and 6 bases from J, with 6 bases in between. Germline V lookup: CDR1 MGHDK, CDR2 SYGVNS. CDR3 length equals 11 residues. Here the CDR3 reads CASSAGNGYTF. CDR3 in DNA: TGTGCCAGCAGTGCCGGGAATGGCTACACCTTC.

In DNA, the CDR3 is TGTGCCAGCAGCTTCGACACGATTCAAGAGACCCAGTACTTC. Residues: CASSFDTIQETQYF. This chain joins TRBV5-6 and TRBJ2-5; D uncertain. CDR1 is SGHDT and CDR2 is YYEEEE in the germline V gene. V was shortened by 2 bases and J by 2 bases, with 10 bases between the two germline ends. CDR3 size: 14 residues.

This chain joins TRBV29-1 and TRBJ1-2; 8 bases match TRBD1. CDR3 length: 12 residues. With 6 bases clipped from V and 4 bases from J, the junction kept 4 bases outside the gene matches. In germline, CDR1 is SQVTM, CDR2 ANQGSEA. The CDR3 DNA sequence: TGCAGCGTCCGGACAGGGATCTATGGCTACACCTTC. This sequence encodes CSVRTGIYGYTF.

The rearrangement joins TRBV7-8 to TRBJ2-3; D is undetermined. Germline CDR1 is SGHVS and CDR2 is FQNEAQ. There are 14 residues in the CDR3. Trimming cost V 8 bases and J 1 base, with 13 bases left between them. The CDR3 protein is CASSFAIGTDTQYF. Here the CDR3 DNA reads TGTGCCAGCTCTTTTGCCATAGGCACAGATACGCAGTATTTT.

Only one count was recorded for this clone. The chain combines TRBV29-1 with TRBJ2-3; 9 bases line up with TRBD1. The CDR3 runs 14 residues. CDR1 SQVTM and CDR2 ANQGSEA come from the germline V gene. The V gene end was trimmed by 6 bases and the J gene end by 1 base; junction bases not matched to a gene: 5. This CDR3 reads CSVLGQGGTDTQYF. The CDR3 region has the DNA TGCAGCGTCCTGGGACAGGGCGGCACAGATACGCAGTATTTT.

The chain recombines TRBV30 with TRBJ2-1; 7 bases fit TRBD1. CDR1 and CDR2 (germline): GTSNPN, SVGIG (reference sequence). The CDR3 length is 12 residues. V was clipped by 2 bases and J by 9 bases; unmatched bases: 4. The DNA of the CDR3 is TGTGCCTGGAGTTCTTACAGGGGTGAGCAGTTCTTC. This codes for CAWSSYRGEQFF.

V and J are TRBV5-6 and TRBJ1-2, with D unresolved. Trimming removed 3 bases at V and 4 bases at J, with 16 bases between. Germline values: CDR1 SGHDT, CDR2 YYEEEE. The CDR3 consists of 15 residues. The CDR3 loop reads CASSSLRQAPYGYTF. Written as DNA, the CDR3 is TGTGCCAGCAGCTCTCTTCGGCAGGCGCCCTATGGCTACACCTTC.